The 28 T cell receptor beta chains reported below all come from one sample, sequenced in a study of shared T cell receptors in the human thymus. Repertoires were generated with immunoSEQ multiplex PCR, while TCRdb's copy carries only in-frame clones and drops some. Of 600,000 or so clones listed, more than 70% are singletons. The same data also went into a second study, on human thymus T cells.

The source material was thymocytes. The receptors stem from a boy under two years old with a congenital heart defect.

The gene calls are TRBV11-2 and TRBJ1-3; D is perhaps TRBD1 (6 bases). CDR3 length: 15 residues. The V and J ends lost 5 bases and 2 bases respectively, with 13 bases between them. Per the germline V gene, CDR1 is SGHAT and CDR2 is FQNNGV. This CDR3 is CASSAYRVAGNTIYF. CDR3 in DNA: TGTGCCAGCAGCGCATACAGGGTCGCTGGAAACACCATATATTTT.

V and J are TRBV6-1 and TRBJ1-2; D not certain. The CDR3 runs to 14 residues. In germline, CDR1 is MNHNS, CDR2 SASEGT. V was trimmed by 5 bases and J by 6 bases, leaving 16 bases between them. CDR3 sequence reads: CASSREVGRNGYTF. The CDR3 DNA follows: TGTGCCAGCAGTCGAGAGGTAGGGAGAAATGGCTACACCTTC.

V gene TRBV6-4 combines with J gene TRBJ2-1, with TRBD2 matching over 9 bases. Germline values: CDR1 MRHNA, CDR2 SNTAGT. The CDR3 has 16 amino acids. Trimming cost V 1 base and J 4 bases; bases outside gene matches: 5. The CDR3 DNA reads as TGTGCCAGCAGTGACTTAGCGGGGGCCACTTACAATGAGCAGTTCTTC. Encoded protein: CASSDLAGATYNEQFF.

V and J are TRBV2 and TRBJ2-2, with 9 bases identical to TRBD2. The CDR3 covers 16 residues. J was trimmed by 6 bases and V by 2 bases; bases with no gene match: 7. Germline assignment: CDR1 SNHLY and CDR2 FYNNEI. The CDR3 DNA sequence: TGTGCCAGCAGTGAATTCCAGCGGGAGGTCCCCGGGGAGCTGTTTTTT. Protein sequence: CASSEFQREVPGELFF.

The J gene is TRBJ1-3, the V gene TRBV6-4; D unresolved. V gave up 5 bases and J gave up 0 bases, with 11 bases separating them. Germline CDR1 MRHNA, CDR2 SNTAGT. This CDR3 comprises 15 residues. CDR3 residues: CASSLTAFSGNTIYF. The CDR3 DNA sequence: TGTGCCAGCAGTCTTACAGCTTTCTCTGGAAACACCATATATTTT.

The chain combines TRBV30 with TRBJ1-1, with 11 bases fitting TRBD1. Germline-derived CDR1 and CDR2 are GTSNPN and SVGIG (reference sequence). Trimming cost V 2 bases and J 4 bases; bases outside gene matches: 6. The CDR3 sequence is 15 residues long. As DNA, the CDR3 is TGTGCCTGGAGTCCCTGGGACAGGGGGGGCACTGAAGCTTTCTTT. Encoded protein: CAWSPWDRGGTEAFF.

J is TRBJ2-3 and V is TRBV28, with TRBD2 matching 7 bases. Unmatched junction bases numbered 11, after V lost 5 bases and J lost 3 bases. The CDR3 is 16 amino acids. From germline, CDR1 is MDHEN and CDR2 SYDVKM. The CDR3 is CASSNDLGGRTDTQYF. The CDR3 region has the DNA TGTGCCAGCAGTAATGACTTAGGCGGGAGAACAGATACGCAGTATTTT.

The chain has TRBV9 and TRBJ2-7; D perhaps matches TRBD2 (8 bases). The CDR3 runs 15 residues. Per the germline V gene, CDR1 is SGDLS and CDR2 is YYNGEE. Trimming stripped 3 bases from V and 3 bases from J, with 16 bases between. The CDR3 protein is CASSGGGTVIYEQYF. CDR3 nucleotides: TGTGCCAGCAGCGGCGGGGGGACAGTTATCTACGAGCAGTACTTC.

Only one count was recorded for this clone. This sequence joins TRBV2 and TRBJ1-2, with 9 bases aligning to TRBD1. Germline V CDR1 and CDR2: SNHLY, FYNNEI. Trimming cost V 6 bases and J 0 bases; bases outside gene matches: 8. The CDR3 has 16 residues. The CDR3 DNA sequence: TGTGCCAGCAGCGCCGGGACAGGGAGGTCTAACTATGGCTACACCTTC. Residues: CASSAGTGRSNYGYTF.

This clone occurred a few times. The rearrangement joins TRBV11-2 to TRBJ1-4; 12 bases match TRBD1. This CDR3 region has 17 residues. The V gene end was trimmed by 0 bases and the J gene end by 8 bases; junction bases not matched to a gene: 7. Germline CDR1 is SGHAT and CDR2 is FQNNGV. Here the CDR3 reads CASSLDRDRGRREKLFF. In DNA, the CDR3 is TGTGCCAGCAGCTTAGATCGGGACAGGGGGCGGCGCGAAAAACTGTTTTTT.

The rearrangement uses TRBV15 and TRBJ2-1, with a possible D match to TRBD2 (7 bases). Germline CDR1 LNHNV, CDR2 YYDKDF (reference sequence). The CDR3 is made up of 16 amino acids. V shed 0 bases and J shed 7 bases, with 16 bases lying between them. CDR3 region: CATSRDLAGAGNEQFF. CDR3 nucleotide sequence: TGTGCCACCAGCAGAGATTTGGCGGGGGCTGGGAATGAGCAGTTCTTC.

This clone has just one count. The V and J genes are TRBV5-4 and TRBJ2-2, with 15 positions matching TRBD2. Per the germline V gene, CDR1 is SGHNT and CDR2 is YYREEE (reference sequence). V trimming: 4 bases; J trimming: 5 bases; junction bases outside the gene matches: 0. The CDR3 has 15 residues. DNA of the CDR3: TGTGCCAGCAGCGGGACTAGCGGGAGGACCGGGGAGCTGTTTTTT. As protein: CASSGTSGRTGELFF.

This clone was counted between two and nine times. The chain joins TRBV28 to TRBJ1-5; a possible D gene is TRBD1 (5 bases). The CDR3 is 17 residues long. Germline CDR1 and CDR2: MDHEN and SYDVKM. Trimming shortened V by 5 bases and J by 7 bases, and 24 bases separated the two germline ends. The DNA of the CDR3 is TGTGCCAGCAGTCTACCATTCTGGGCAGGGTCAAGGCAGCCCCAGCATTTT. Translation gives CASSLPFWAGSRQPQHF.

V gene TRBV19 combines with J gene TRBJ2-2; 11 bases agree with TRBD2. The germline CDR1 and CDR2 sequences are LNHDA and SQIVND (reference sequence). There are 18 residues in the CDR3. V trimming: 1 base; J trimming: 1 base; junction bases outside the gene matches: 5. In nucleotides, the CDR3 is TGTGCCAGTAGTATAGTTAGGACTAGCGGGCTGAACACCGGGGAGCTGTTTTTT. It specifies CASSIVRTSGLNTGELFF. Combining the CDR3 with reference TRBV19 and TRBJ2-2 gives the whole variable domain DGGITQSPKYLFRKEGQNVTLSCEQNLNHDAMYWYRQDPGQGLRLIYYSQIVNDFQKGDIAEGYSVSREKKESFPLTVTSAQKNPTAFYLCASSIVRTSGLNTGELFFGEGSRLTVL.

The genes are TRBV28 and TRBJ1-3; D gene ambiguous. This CDR3 is built from 12 residues. CDR1 and CDR2 from the germline V gene are MDHEN and SYDVKM. The V end lost 8 bases, the J end lost 0 bases, and 5 bases lay between the germline ends. CDR3 nucleotides: TGTGCCAGCTTTAACTCTGGAAACACCATATATTTT. This sequence encodes CASFNSGNTIYF.

The chain is built from TRBV7-2 and TRBJ2-7, with TRBD1 identical over 11 bases. Losses at the gene ends were 4 bases for V and 2 bases for J; bases not matched to a gene: 4. CDR1 and CDR2 (germline): SGHTA, FQGNSA. This CDR3 comprises 15 residues. CDR3 loop: CASSSGTGGTYEQYF. The CDR3 DNA reads TGTGCCAGCAGCTCCGGGACAGGGGGGACCTACGAGCAGTACTTC. Looking up the rest from reference TRBV7-2 and TRBJ2-7 gives the full variable domain: GAGVSQSPSNKVTEKGKDVELRCDPISGHTALYWYRQSLGQGLEFLIYFQGNSAPDKSGLPSDRFSAERTGGSVSTLTIQRTQQEDSAVYLCASSSGTGGTYEQYFGPGTRLTVT.

The chain is built from TRBV7-2 and TRBJ2-2; the match to TRBD2 covers 13 bases. The length of the CDR3 is 17 residues. Per germline, CDR1 SGHTA and CDR2 FQGNSA. Trimming took 3 bases from V and 6 from J; bases not matched to a gene: 7. In DNA, the CDR3 is TGTGCCAGCAGCTTGGCAGGACTAGCGGGAGTAGCCGGGGAGCTGTTTTTT. Its translation is CASSLAGLAGVAGELFF.

As regards this clone: The junction shows a germline mismatch at one end, possibly a read error. The CDR3 protein is CASSFRRAFF. CDR3 DNA sequence: TGTGCTAGCAGCTTCAGAAGAGCTTTCTTT. V usage is TRBV7-7 and J usage is TRBJ1-1; D remains unclear. This CDR3 region has 10 residues. CDR1 is SSHAT, CDR2 FNYEAQ, per germline (reference sequence). Full variable domain (rest looked up from reference TRBV7-7 and TRBJ1-1): GAGVSQSPRYKVTKRGQDVTLRCDPISSHATLYWYQQALGQGPEFLTYFNYEAQPDKSGLPSDRFSAERPEGSISTLTIQRTEQRDSAMYRCASSFRRAFFGQGTRLTVV.

The V and J genes are TRBV14 and TRBJ1-1; 8 bases are shared with TRBD1. CDR1 is SGHDN and CDR2 is FVKESK in the germline V gene. V shed 2 bases and J 5 bases; nucleotides not matched to a gene: 4. CDR3 length equals 14 residues. The chain's CDR3 is CASSQQGAWTEAFF. For the CDR3, the DNA is TGTGCCAGCAGCCAACAGGGGGCATGGACTGAAGCTTTCTTT.

This rearrangement joins TRBV12-5 to TRBJ2-7, with TRBD2 as a possible D gene (6 bases). This CDR3 contains 13 residues. The ends were cut back, 5 bases at V and 2 bases at J, with 10 bases in the middle. The germline gives CDR1 LGHNT, CDR2 FRNRAP. Here the CDR3 DNA reads TGTGCTAGTGGTGGACGGGAGCCCTACGAGCAGTACTTC. Its translation: CASGGREPYEQYF.

The chain recombines TRBV7-2 with TRBJ2-2, with TRBD1 matching over 9 bases. V dropped 4 bases and J dropped 6; count of bases not matched to a gene: 9. The CDR3 runs 16 residues. CDR1 and CDR2 (germline): SGHTA, FQGNSA. The CDR3 DNA sequence: TGTGCCAGCAGCTCCCTCCGGGACAGGGCCCCCGGGGAGCTGTTTTTT. Translating it yields CASSSLRDRAPGELFF.

The chain employs TRBV21-1 and TRBJ2-7; the table assigns TRBD2, which was not confirmed against the DNA. TRBV21-1 is flagged as a pseudogene. This CDR3 comprises 20 residues. The CDR3 here is CASSKGLLAGEGKLIYEQYF. DNA of the CDR3: TGTGCCAGCAGCAAAGGGCTACTAGCGGGAGAAGGGAAGTTGATCTACGAGCAGTACTTC.

V usage is TRBV7-9 and J usage is TRBJ2-1, with D possibly matching TRBD1 (5 bases). The CDR3 loop spans 15 amino acids. Germline V gene lookup returns CDR1 SEHNR and CDR2 FQNEAQ (reference sequence). Trimming removed 1 base from V and 6 bases from J, with 13 bases in between. Here the CDR3 reads CASSLGQGRVNEQFF. The CDR3 DNA reads TGTGCCAGCAGCTTAGGGCAGGGAAGGGTCAATGAGCAGTTCTTC.

The chain has TRBV29-1 and TRBJ2-3; 9 positions agree with TRBD1. V gave up 4 bases and J gave up 4 bases; unmatched junction bases: 6. The germline CDR1 and CDR2 sequences are SQVTM and ANQGSEA. This CDR3 is built from 14 residues. The CDR3 DNA follows: TGCAGCGTTGGGGGACAGGGTTACCCAGATACGCAGTATTTT. It is translated as CSVGGQGYPDTQYF.

V is TRBV6-1 and J is TRBJ1-5; 9 bases agree with TRBD1. CDR3 length: 16 residues. With 3 bases clipped from V and 4 bases from J, the junction kept 7 bases outside the gene matches. Germline assignment: CDR1 MNHNS and CDR2 SASEGT. The CDR3 bases are TGTGCCAGCAGTGACCAGGGTGGGACAGGGAATCAGCCCCAGCATTTT. The encoded protein is CASSDQGGTGNQPQHF.

This chain connects TRBV5-1 to TRBJ1-1; 7 positions agree with TRBD1. V gave up 0 bases and J gave up 1 base; unmatched junction bases: 3. CDR1 and CDR2 (germline): SGHRS, YFSETQ. There are 15 residues in the CDR3. CDR3 region: CASSLGRGRNTEAFF. CDR3 in DNA: TGCGCCAGCAGCTTGGGTAGGGGGCGGAACACTGAAGCTTTCTTT.

V gene TRBV4-1 combines with J gene TRBJ1-4; D not resolved. The V gene lost 0 bases and the J gene lost 7 bases, with 21 bases spanning the gap. The germline CDR1 and CDR2 sequences are MGHRA and YSYEKL. This CDR3 has 18 amino acids. The CDR3 DNA is TGCGCCAGCAGCCAAGAAAGACCCGCTGATCGGGTGGGTGAAAAACTGTTTTTT. Residues: CASSQERPADRVGEKLFF.

V is TRBV15 and J is TRBJ2-5, with 9 bases matching TRBD2. Germline CDR1 is LNHNV and CDR2 is YYDKDF (reference sequence). CDR3 length: 19 amino acids. Germline trimming cut 0 bases from V and 5 bases from J; bases unmatched to any gene: 16. This chain's CDR3 is CATSRERGGASGTVETQYF. DNA of the CDR3: TGTGCCACCAGCAGAGAGAGAGGGGGGGCTAGCGGGACTGTGGAGACCCAGTACTTC.